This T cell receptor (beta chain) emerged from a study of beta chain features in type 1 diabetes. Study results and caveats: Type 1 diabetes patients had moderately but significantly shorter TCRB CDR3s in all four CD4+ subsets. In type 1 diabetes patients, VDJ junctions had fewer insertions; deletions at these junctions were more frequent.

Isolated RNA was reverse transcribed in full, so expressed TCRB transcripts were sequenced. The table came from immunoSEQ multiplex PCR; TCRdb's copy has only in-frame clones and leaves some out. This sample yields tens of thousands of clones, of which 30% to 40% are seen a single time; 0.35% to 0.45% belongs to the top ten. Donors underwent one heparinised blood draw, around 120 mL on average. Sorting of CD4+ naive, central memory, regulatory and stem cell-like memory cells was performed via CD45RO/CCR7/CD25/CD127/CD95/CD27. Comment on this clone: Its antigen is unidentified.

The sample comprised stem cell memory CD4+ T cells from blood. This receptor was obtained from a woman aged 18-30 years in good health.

CDR3 protein: CASSPGLSNTEAFF. The CDR3 nucleotides read TGTGCCAGCTCACCAGGGCTGAGTAACACTGAAGCTTTCTTT. This chain connects TRBV18 to TRBJ1-1; D is unclear. V lost 2 bases and J 2 bases, leaving 9 bases between the germline ends. Germline-derived CDR1 and CDR2 are KGHSH and LQKENI. The CDR3 runs to 14 residues.